This TCR beta chain comes out of a study of memory CD4+ T cells and cytomegalovirus serostatus. Study in general: Healthy Belgian adult donors included several CMV-positive and approximately 25 CMV-negative people.

Germline V lookup: CDR1 KGHSH, CDR2 LQKENI. The CDR3 runs 15 residues. Germline trimming cut 2 bases from V and 5 bases from J; bases unmatched to any gene: 2. Repertoires were generated with immunoSEQ multiplex PCR, while TCRdb's copy carries only in-frame clones and drops some. The sample yields approximately 49,000 clones, under 80% seen once. The sort gate was single viable CD3+CD4+CD8-CD45RO+ cells for memory CD4+ T cells. Sample: memory CD4+ T cells from blood. The origin of this receptor is an adult in good health and CMV-seronegative. The chain employs TRBV18 and TRBJ2-2, with TRBD2 matching over 10 bases. DNA for the CDR3: TGTGCCAGCTCACCAATACTAGCGGGGACCGGGGAGCTGTTTTTT. The encoded protein is CASSPILAGTGELFF.